The text below deals with one TCR beta chain. Its specificity is not known. This sample was included in a study of OX40 agonist ivuxolimab in advanced cancers. The overall study: All patients had ivuxolimab intravenously every 2 weeks at 0.01 to 10 mg/kg. Participants, approximately 80% male, averaged approximately 56 years of age, ranging from about 23 to 85. Of the participants, under 50% had some prior anti-PD-1, anti-PD-L1 or anti-CTLA-4 therapy, which was allowed.

Data came from immunoSEQ multiplex PCR; TCRdb stores just in-frame clones and leaves some out. The data hold just under 100,000 clones, with roughly 95% observed a single time. Study outcomes and limitations: Relative to CD4+ cells, CD8+ T cells on average had more expanded clones.

The ends were cut back, 3 bases at V and 7 bases at J, with 12 bases in the middle. The CDR3 extends over 13 amino acids. Per germline, CDR1 SGHTA and CDR2 FQGTGA. This clonotype was obtained from an adult with an advanced solid tumor such as melanoma, head and neck, liver or kidney cancer. The source material was CD4+ or CD8+ T cells sorted from blood, sampled in a trial of the OX40 agonist ivuxolimab. The chain joins TRBV7-3 to TRBJ1-2; tentatively, D is TRBD1 (6 bases). This chain's CDR3 is CASSLSGQSGYTF. The CDR3 nucleotides are TGTGCCAGCAGCTTGAGCGGACAGTCTGGCTACACCTTC.